The 19 T cell receptor beta chains in this list originate from one sample, sequenced in a study of neurological immune-mediated disorders. TCRdb fed the 5' RACE reads into MiXCR, producing one record per CDR3 protein. This sample has more than 50,000 distinct CDR3 sequences, with 5.2% found just once. The material sequenced was PBMCs. These receptor sequences come from a woman aged 25 to 39 with multiple sclerosis.

This rearrangement joins TRBV6-5 to TRBJ2-1; possibly TRBD1 or TRBD2 for D (5 bases each). Trimming stripped 4 bases from V and 10 bases from J, with 14 bases between. The CDR3 contains 13 residues. The germline V gene has CDR1 MNHEY and CDR2 SVGAGI. CDR3 nucleotides: TGTGCCAGCAGTTCACGGGGCTCCTGGGAGCAGTTCTTC. Protein sequence: CASSSRGSWEQFF.

Points on this clonotype: A much larger clone lies one base from this, so it may be a read error. The DNA for the CDR3 is TGTGCCAGCGTGAAAGGGGGGGTGCGACATCCCCAGCATTTT. Amino acid sequence: CASVKGGVRHPQHF. This chain joins TRBV12-3 or TRBV12-4 and TRBJ1-5; maybe TRBD1 (6 bases). Trimming removed 8 bases at V and 10 bases at J, with 21 bases between. The CDR3 consists of 14 residues.

The chain has TRBV5-1 and TRBJ2-5, with TRBD2 matching 7 bases. This CDR3 spans 15 amino acids. V dropped 0 bases and J dropped 4; count of bases not matched to a gene: 6. The germline V gene has CDR1 SGHRS and CDR2 YFSETQ. CDR3 bases: TGCGCCAGCAGCTTGGGCGGCCCGGGGGGAGAGACCCAGTACTTC. Translating it yields CASSLGGPGGETQYF.

This clonotype was detected many times. The genes are TRBV5-6 and TRBJ1-3; D is uncertain. From germline, CDR1 is SGHDT and CDR2 YYEEEE. With 2 bases removed from V and 1 base from J, the gap between germline ends came to 7 bases. This CDR3 is built from 14 residues. This CDR3 is CASSFTPSGNTIYF. In nucleotides, the CDR3 is TGTGCCAGCAGCTTTACACCTTCTGGAAACACCATATATTTT.

This chain links TRBV2 with TRBJ2-3; D is ambiguous. Trimming took 3 bases from V and 1 from J, leaving 5 bases between them. The CDR3 has 13 residues. CDR1 is SNHLY and CDR2 is FYNNEI in the germline V gene. The CDR3: CASSDGGTDTQYF. CDR3 nucleotide sequence: TGTGCCAGCAGTGATGGTGGCACAGATACGCAGTATTTT.

This clonotype was counted at least ten times. V usage is TRBV5-1 and J usage is TRBJ1-1, with 8 bases fitting TRBD1. Losses at the gene ends were 4 bases for V and 4 bases for J; bases not matched to a gene: 9. This CDR3 region has 15 residues. Looked up from germline, CDR1 is SGHRS and CDR2 is YFSETQ. CDR3 residues: CASSNQGARGTEAFF. The CDR3 DNA sequence: TGCGCCAGCAGCAATCAGGGGGCGCGGGGCACTGAAGCTTTCTTT.

This clonotype was counted at least ten times. J is TRBJ2-2 and V is TRBV6-5, with 11 positions matching TRBD1. This CDR3 has 17 residues. The V gene's germline CDR1 is MNHEY and CDR2 SVGAGI. With 6 bases clipped from V and 2 bases from J, the junction kept 8 bases outside the gene matches. The CDR3 protein is CASRPIGTGGNTGELFF. Here the CDR3 DNA reads TGTGCCAGCAGGCCGATCGGGACAGGGGGAAACACCGGGGAGCTGTTTTTT.

Comment on this clonotype: Relative to the germline gene, one junction end is altered; a read error may explain this. This chain links TRBV20-1 with TRBJ1-5; TRBD1 aligns across 7 bases. CDR3 length equals 15 residues. Per the germline V gene, CDR1 is DFQATT and CDR2 is SNEGSKA (reference sequence). The chain's CDR3 is CSAIRERQGRQPQNF. In DNA form, the CDR3 reads TGCAGTGCTATTAGAGAACGACAGGGTCGTCAGCCCCAGAATTTT.

The chain carries TRBV6-5 and TRBJ1-1; D ambiguous. The V and J ends lost 2 bases and 0 bases respectively, with 13 bases between them. This CDR3 contains 16 residues. Germline lookup yields CDR1 MNHEY and CDR2 SVGAGI. DNA of the CDR3: TGTGCCAGCAGTTACGATCAGTCATGGGTGAACACTGAAGCTTTCTTT. Amino acids: CASSYDQSWVNTEAFF.

This clonotype was seen many times. This chain connects TRBV20-1 to TRBJ2-1; 9 bases are a match to TRBD2. CDR1 is DFQATT and CDR2 is SNEGSKA in the germline V gene (reference sequence). The J segment lost 7 bases and the V segment lost 6 bases, leaving 10 bases of the junction unmatched. CDR3 size: 14 residues. The CDR3: CSALLAGSGNEQFF. CDR3 nucleotide sequence: TGCAGTGCCCTTCTAGCGGGGTCAGGAAATGAGCAGTTCTTC.

At least ten counts were recorded for this clonotype. The chain combines TRBV20-1 with TRBJ1-2, with TRBD1 as a possible D gene (5 bases). Trimming left V 4 bases short and J 3 bases short, with 18 bases between. The germline gives CDR1 DFQATT, CDR2 SNEGSKA (reference sequence). This CDR3 comprises 15 residues. In nucleotides, the CDR3 is TGCAGTGCTAACTCGGACACCACCTTTGACTATGGCTACACCTTC. As protein: CSANSDTTFDYGYTF.

This clonotype was found many times. The chain is built from TRBV12-3 or TRBV12-4 and TRBJ1-1, with D possibly TRBD1 on 6 matching bases. Trimming stripped 7 bases from V and 7 bases from J, with 16 bases between. The CDR3 length is 13 residues. The CDR3 nucleotides read TGTGCCAGCAACCCGGGGCAGGGGCTTGAAGCTTTCTTT. Protein sequence: CASNPGQGLEAFF.

This clonotype has only a few counts. The junction differs from germline at one of its ends, possibly a read error. The J gene is TRBJ1-5, the V gene TRBV2, with TRBD1 identical over 9 bases. CDR3 size: 14 residues. Germline loops: CDR1 SNHLY, CDR2 FYNNEI. The CDR3 nucleotides read TGTGCCAGCAGTGAAGGGACAGGGGTGCAGCCCCAGAATTTT. Residues: CASSEGTGVQPQNF.

V gene TRBV29-1 combines with J gene TRBJ1-1, with a weak D call TRBD1 (5 bases). V was trimmed by 3 bases and J by 4 bases, leaving 12 bases between them. CDR1 and CDR2 (germline): SQVTM, ANQGSEA. This CDR3 spans 13 amino acids. As DNA, the CDR3 is TGCAGCGTTGAGGCGGGGGGGGTCACTGAAGCTTTCTTT. Translating gives CSVEAGGVTEAFF.

This clonotype has a count of ten or more. The chain employs TRBV5-1 and TRBJ1-1; no firm D call. V lost 4 bases and J 3 bases, leaving 7 bases between the germline ends. The CDR3 totals 12 residues. The germline V gene has CDR1 SGHRS and CDR2 YFSETQ. The CDR3 spells CASSTQDTEAFF. The CDR3 bases are TGCGCCAGCAGCACCCAGGACACTGAAGCTTTCTTT.

The genes are TRBV7-9 and TRBJ2-5; D is undetermined. Trimming left V 6 bases short and J 4 bases short, with 6 bases between. This CDR3 is 11 amino acids long. Germline CDR1 and CDR2: SEHNR and FQNEAQ (reference sequence). The DNA for the CDR3 is TGTGCCAGCAGATTAAGAGAGACCCAGTACTTC. This codes for CASRLRETQYF.

Of note for this clonotype: A much larger clone is a single base away; this may be a read error. The J gene is TRBJ1-6, the V gene TRBV10-3; TRBD1 aligns across 11 bases. The CDR3 has 14 residues. The ends lost 6 bases at V and 12 bases at J; junction bases unmatched: 7. The germline gives CDR1 ENHRY, CDR2 SYGVKD. The CDR3 nucleotides are TGTGCCATCAGCCTGGGACAGGGGGTAGGACCCCTCCACTTT. Protein: CAISLGQGVGPLHF.

This clonotype has a count of ten or more. This chain joins TRBV7-9 and TRBJ1-2; TRBD1 matches 9 bases. Germline V gene data show CDR1 as SEHNR and CDR2 as FQNEAQ (reference sequence). V shed 3 bases, J shed 7 bases, and the junction held 6 bases outside the gene matches. The CDR3 has 14 amino acids. The CDR3 region is CASSFTGGEGGYTF. The CDR3 coding sequence is TGTGCCAGCAGCTTTACAGGGGGCGAGGGTGGCTACACCTTC.

This clonotype was recorded many times. This rearrangement joins TRBV27 to TRBJ1-6; 7 bases are shared with TRBD1. After removal of 8 bases from V and 7 bases from J, the junction contained 8 bases not matched to a gene. The CDR3 consists of 14 residues. Germline assignment: CDR1 MNHEY and CDR2 SMNVEV (reference sequence). CDR3 in amino acids: CASSRQGDNSPLHF. The CDR3 DNA reads as TGTGCCAGCTCCCGGCAGGGGGACAATTCACCCCTCCACTTT.